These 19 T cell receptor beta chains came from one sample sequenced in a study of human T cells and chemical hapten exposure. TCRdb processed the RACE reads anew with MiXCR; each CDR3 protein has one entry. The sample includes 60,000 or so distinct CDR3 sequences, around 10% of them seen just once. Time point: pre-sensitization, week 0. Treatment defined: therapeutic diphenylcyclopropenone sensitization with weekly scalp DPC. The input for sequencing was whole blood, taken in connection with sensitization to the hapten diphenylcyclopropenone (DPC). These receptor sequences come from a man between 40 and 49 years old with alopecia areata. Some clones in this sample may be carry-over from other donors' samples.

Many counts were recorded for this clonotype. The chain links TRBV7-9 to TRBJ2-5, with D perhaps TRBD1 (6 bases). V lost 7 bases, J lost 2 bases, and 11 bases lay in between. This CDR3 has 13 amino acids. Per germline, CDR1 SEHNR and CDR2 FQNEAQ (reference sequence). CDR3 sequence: CASTEDRQETQYF. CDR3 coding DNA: TGTGCCAGCACCGAGGACAGACAAGAGACCCAGTACTTC.

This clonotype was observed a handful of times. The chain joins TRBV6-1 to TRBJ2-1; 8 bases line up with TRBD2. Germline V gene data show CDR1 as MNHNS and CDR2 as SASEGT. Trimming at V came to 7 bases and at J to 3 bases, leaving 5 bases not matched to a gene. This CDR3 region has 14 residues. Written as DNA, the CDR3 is TGTGCCAGCATGGCCGGGGGGGGCTACAATGAGCAGTTCTTC. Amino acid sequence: CASMAGGGYNEQFF.

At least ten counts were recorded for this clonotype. The CDR3: CASSAGQATNEKLFF. In nucleotides, the CDR3 is TGTGCCAGCAGTGCTGGACAGGCAACTAATGAAAAACTGTTTTTT. V is TRBV28 and J is TRBJ1-4; TRBD1 agrees at 7 bases. The V and J ends lost 5 bases and 0 bases, in that order; junction bases with no gene match: 3. This CDR3 contains 15 residues. Germline CDR1 is MDHEN and CDR2 is SYDVKM.

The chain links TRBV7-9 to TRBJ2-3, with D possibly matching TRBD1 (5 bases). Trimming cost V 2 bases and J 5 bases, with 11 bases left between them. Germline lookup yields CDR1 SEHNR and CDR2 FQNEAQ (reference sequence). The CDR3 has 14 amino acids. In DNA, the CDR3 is TGTGCCAGCAGCTTAAGGTTTCAGGGAGATACGCAGTATTTT. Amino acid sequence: CASSLRFQGDTQYF.

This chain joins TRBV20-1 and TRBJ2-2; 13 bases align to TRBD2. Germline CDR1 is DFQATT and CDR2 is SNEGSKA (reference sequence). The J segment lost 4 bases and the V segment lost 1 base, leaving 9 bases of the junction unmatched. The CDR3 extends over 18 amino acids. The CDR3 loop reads CSARATSGRAIRTGELFF. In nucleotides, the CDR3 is TGCAGTGCTAGAGCAACTAGCGGGAGGGCAATTCGCACCGGGGAGCTGTTTTTT.

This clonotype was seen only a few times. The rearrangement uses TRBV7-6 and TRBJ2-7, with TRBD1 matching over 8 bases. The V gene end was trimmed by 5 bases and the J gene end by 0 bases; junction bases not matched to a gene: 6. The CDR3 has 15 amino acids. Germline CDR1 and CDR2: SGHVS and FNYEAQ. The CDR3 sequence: CASSPRTGSSYEQYF. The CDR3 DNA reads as TGTGCCAGCAGCCCCCGGACAGGGAGCTCCTACGAGCAGTACTTC.

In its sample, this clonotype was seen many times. For the CDR3, the DNA is TGTGCCAGCAGCAGAGGACAGGGCTATGGCTACACCTTC. Translated: CASSRGQGYGYTF. This chain joins TRBV7-2 and TRBJ1-2, with TRBD1 matching 8 bases. Trimming took 5 bases from V and 4 from J; bases not matched to a gene: 3. The germline V gene has CDR1 SGHTA and CDR2 FQGNSA. The CDR3 sequence is 13 residues long. The variable domain in full, with the rest retrieved from reference TRBV7-2 and TRBJ1-2, is GAGVSQSPSNKVTEKGKDVELRCDPISGHTALYWYRQSLGQGLEFLIYFQGNSAPDKSGLPSDRFSAERTGGSVSTLTIQRTQQEDSAVYLCASSRGQGYGYTFGSGTRLTVV.

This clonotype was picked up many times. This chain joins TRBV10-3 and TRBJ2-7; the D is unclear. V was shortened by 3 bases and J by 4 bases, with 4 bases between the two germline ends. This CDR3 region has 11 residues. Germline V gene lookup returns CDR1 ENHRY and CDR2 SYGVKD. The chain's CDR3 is CAISEAYEQYF. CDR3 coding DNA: TGTGCCATCAGTGAAGCTTACGAGCAGTACTTC.

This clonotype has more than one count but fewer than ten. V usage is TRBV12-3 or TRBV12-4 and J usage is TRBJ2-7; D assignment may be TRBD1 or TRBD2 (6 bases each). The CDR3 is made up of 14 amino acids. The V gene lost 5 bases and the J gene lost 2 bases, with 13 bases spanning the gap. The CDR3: CASSALGGPYEQYF. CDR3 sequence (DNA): TGTGCCAGCAGTGCCTTGGGGGGCCCCTACGAGCAGTACTTC.

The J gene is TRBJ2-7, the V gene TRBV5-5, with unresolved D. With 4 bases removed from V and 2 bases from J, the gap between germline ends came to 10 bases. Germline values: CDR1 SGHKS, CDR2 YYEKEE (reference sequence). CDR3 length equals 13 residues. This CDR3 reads CASSPPRAYEQYF. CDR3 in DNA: TGTGCCAGCAGCCCCCCTAGGGCCTACGAGCAGTACTTC.

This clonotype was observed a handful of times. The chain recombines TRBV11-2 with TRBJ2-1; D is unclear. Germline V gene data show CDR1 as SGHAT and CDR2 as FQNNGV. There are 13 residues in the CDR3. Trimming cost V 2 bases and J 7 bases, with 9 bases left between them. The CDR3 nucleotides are TGTGCCAGCAGCTTAAACCGCCTGAATGAGCAGTTCTTC. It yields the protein CASSLNRLNEQFF. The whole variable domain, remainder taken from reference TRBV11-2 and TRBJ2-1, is EAGVAQSPRYKIIEKRQSVAFWCNPISGHATLYWYQQILGQGPKLLIQFQNNGVVDDSQLPKDRFSAERLKGVDSTLKIQPAKLEDSAVYLCASSLNRLNEQFFGPGTRLTVL.

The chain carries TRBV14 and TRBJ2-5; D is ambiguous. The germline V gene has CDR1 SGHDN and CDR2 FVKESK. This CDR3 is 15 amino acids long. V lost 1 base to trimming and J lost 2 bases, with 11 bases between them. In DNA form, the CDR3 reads TGTGCCAGCAGCCAAGGAGCGTTCACACAAGAGACCCAGTACTTC. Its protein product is CASSQGAFTQETQYF. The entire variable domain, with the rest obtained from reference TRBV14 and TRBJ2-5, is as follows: EAGVTQFPSHSVIEKGQTVTLRCDPISGHDNLYWYRRVMGKEIKFLLHFVKESKQDESGMPNNRFLAERTGGTYSTLKVQPAELEDSGVYFCASSQGAFTQETQYFGPGTRLLVL.

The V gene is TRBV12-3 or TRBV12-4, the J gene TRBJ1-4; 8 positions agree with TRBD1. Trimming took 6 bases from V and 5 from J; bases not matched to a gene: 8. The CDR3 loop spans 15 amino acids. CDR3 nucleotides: TGTGCCAGCAGGCTCCACGGGACAGGCAATGAAAAACTGTTTTTT. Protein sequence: CASRLHGTGNEKLFF.

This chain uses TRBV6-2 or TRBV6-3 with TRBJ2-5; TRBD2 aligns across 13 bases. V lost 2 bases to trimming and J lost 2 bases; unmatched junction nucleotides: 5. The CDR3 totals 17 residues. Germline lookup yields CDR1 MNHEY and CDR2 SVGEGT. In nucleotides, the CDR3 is TGTGCCAGCAGTTACCGAAGACTAGCGGGGGGTCAAGAGACCCAGTACTTC. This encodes CASSYRRLAGGQETQYF.

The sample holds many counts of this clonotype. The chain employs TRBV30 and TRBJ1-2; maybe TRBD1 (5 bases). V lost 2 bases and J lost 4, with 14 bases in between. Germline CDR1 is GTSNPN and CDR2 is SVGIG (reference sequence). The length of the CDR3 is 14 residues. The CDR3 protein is CAWSQQVYGYGYTF. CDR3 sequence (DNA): TGTGCCTGGAGTCAACAGGTCTACGGCTATGGCTACACCTTC.

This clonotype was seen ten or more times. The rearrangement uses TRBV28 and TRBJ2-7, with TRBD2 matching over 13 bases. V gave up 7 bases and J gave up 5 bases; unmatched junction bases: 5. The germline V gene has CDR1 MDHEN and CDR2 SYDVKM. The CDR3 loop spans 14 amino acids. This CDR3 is CASTAGTSGNEQYF. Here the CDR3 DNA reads TGTGCCAGCACTGCCGGGACTAGCGGGAACGAGCAGTACTTC.

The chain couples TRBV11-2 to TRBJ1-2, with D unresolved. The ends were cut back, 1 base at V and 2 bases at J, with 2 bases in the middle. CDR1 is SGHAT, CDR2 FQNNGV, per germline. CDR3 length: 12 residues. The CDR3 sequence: CASSLGNYGYTF. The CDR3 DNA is TGTGCCAGCAGCTTAGGGAACTATGGCTACACCTTC.

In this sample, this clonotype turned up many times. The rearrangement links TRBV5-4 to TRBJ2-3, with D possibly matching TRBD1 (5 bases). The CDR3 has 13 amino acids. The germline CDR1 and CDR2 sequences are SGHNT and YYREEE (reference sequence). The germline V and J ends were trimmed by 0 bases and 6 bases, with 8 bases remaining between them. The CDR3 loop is CASSLATGDTQYF. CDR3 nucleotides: TGTGCCAGCAGCTTGGCCACAGGCGATACGCAGTATTTT.

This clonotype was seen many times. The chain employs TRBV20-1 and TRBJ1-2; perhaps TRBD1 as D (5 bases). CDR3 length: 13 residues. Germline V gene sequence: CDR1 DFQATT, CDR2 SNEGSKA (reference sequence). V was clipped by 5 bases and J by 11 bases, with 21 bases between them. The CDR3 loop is CSASPSGRFKYTF. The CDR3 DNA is TGCAGTGCTTCTCCGTCGGGACGCTTTAAGTACACCTTC.